This T cell receptor (beta chain) originates from a study of shared clonotypes between healthy human individuals. Cells designated naive CD8 were CD45RO-negative and were positively selected for CCR7, with terminally differentiated effector memory CD45RA+ cells excluded. The CDR3 runs 14 residues. Trimming stripped 3 bases from V and 0 bases from J, with 9 bases between. CDR1 is SQVTM and CDR2 is ANQGSEA in the germline V gene. The protocol was immunoSEQ multiplex PCR, while the TCRdb copy is restricted to in-frame clones and leaves out a portion. Of more than 2 million clones in the sample, approximately 92% were seen once.

The TCR originated in a man aged 18 to 29 in good health. Some clones in this sample may be carry-over from other donors' samples. Input material: naive CD8+ T cells from PBMCs. The chain has TRBV29-1 and TRBJ2-1; D remains unclear. CDR3 sequence reads: CSVDRQDSYNEQFF. CDR3 DNA sequence: TGCAGCGTTGACAGGCAGGACTCCTACAATGAGCAGTTCTTC.